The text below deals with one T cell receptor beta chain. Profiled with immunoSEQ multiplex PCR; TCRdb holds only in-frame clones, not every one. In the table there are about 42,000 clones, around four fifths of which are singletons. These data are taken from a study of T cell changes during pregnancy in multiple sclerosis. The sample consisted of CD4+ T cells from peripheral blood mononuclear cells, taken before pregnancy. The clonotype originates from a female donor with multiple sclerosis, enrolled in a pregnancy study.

This CDR3 reads CASSLGEADWMATQYF. The DNA for the CDR3 is TGCGCCAGCAGCTTGGGAGAAGCTGACTGGATGGCTACGCAGTATTTT. This sequence joins TRBV5-1 and TRBJ2-3; D remains unclear. From germline, CDR1 is SGHRS and CDR2 YFSETQ. CDR3 length: 16 residues. V dropped 0 bases and J dropped 8 bases, with 19 bases sitting between them.